The sample holds one count of the clone carrying this T cell receptor (beta chain). The antigen remains undetermined. In germline, CDR1 is MDHEN, CDR2 SYDVKM. Unmatched junction bases numbered 4, after V lost 2 bases and J lost 7 bases. This CDR3 is 15 amino acids long. The sample originates from a study of shared clonotypes between healthy human individuals. Looking at the study overall: A donor's plate count was three for CD4 naive and three for CD4 memory; CD8 naive had two and CD8 memory one. The study, taken as a whole, reports: Sampling covered blood only; tissue repertoires likely differ.

In the CD4+ fraction, cells were divided into CD45RA+ naive and CD45RA-negative memory subsets. Profiling relied on immunoSEQ multiplex PCR, and the TCRdb table lists in-frame clones only, not all of them. The sample holds about 2 million clones, about 95% seen once. Material for sequencing was naive CD4+ T cells sorted from blood. The subset: CD45RA+ positively selected. This clonotype was sampled from a man aged 18 to 35 in good health. The V gene is TRBV28, the J gene TRBJ1-6, with TRBD1 matching over 8 bases. CDR3: CASSLAGQENSPLHF. The CDR3 coding sequence is TGTGCCAGCAGTTTAGCGGGACAGGAAAATTCACCCCTCCACTTT.